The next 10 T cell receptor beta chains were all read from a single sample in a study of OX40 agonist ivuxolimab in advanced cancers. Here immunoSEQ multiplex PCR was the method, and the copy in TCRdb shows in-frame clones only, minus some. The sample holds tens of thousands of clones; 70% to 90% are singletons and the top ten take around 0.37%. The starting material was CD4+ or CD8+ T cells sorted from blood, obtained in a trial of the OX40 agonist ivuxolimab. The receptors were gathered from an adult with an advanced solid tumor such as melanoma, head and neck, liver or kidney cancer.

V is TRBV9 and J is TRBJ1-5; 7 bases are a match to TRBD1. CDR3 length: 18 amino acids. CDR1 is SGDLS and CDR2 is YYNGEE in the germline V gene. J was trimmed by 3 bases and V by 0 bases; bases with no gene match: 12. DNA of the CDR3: TGTGCCAGCAGCGTAGGTTTTGGGCAGGGGGTGAACAATCAGCCCCAGCATTTT. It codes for CASSVGFGQGVNNQPQHF.

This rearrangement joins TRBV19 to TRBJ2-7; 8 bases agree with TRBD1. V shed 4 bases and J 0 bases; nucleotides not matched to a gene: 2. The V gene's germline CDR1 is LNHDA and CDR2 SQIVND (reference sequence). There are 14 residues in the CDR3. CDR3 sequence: CASSRTGSSYEQYF. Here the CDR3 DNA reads TGTGCCAGTAGTAGGACAGGGTCCTCCTACGAGCAGTACTTC. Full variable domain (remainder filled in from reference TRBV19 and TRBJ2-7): DGGITQSPKYLFRKEGQNVTLSCEQNLNHDAMYWYRQDPGQGLRLIYYSQIVNDFQKGDIAEGYSVSREKKESFPLTVTSAQKNPTAFYLCASSRTGSSYEQYFGPGTRLTVT.

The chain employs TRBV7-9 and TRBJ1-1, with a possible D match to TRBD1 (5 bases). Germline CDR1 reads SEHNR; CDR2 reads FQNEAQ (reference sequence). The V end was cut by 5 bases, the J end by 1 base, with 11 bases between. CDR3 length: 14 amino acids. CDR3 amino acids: CASSPDRRNTEAFF. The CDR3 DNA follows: TGTGCCAGCAGCCCTGACAGACGGAACACTGAAGCTTTCTTT.

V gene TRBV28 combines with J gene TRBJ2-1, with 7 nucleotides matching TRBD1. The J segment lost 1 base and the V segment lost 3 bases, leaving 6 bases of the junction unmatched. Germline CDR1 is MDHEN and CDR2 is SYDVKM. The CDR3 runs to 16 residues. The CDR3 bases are TGTGCCAGCAGTTTTTATCAGGGGGATTCCTACAATGAGCAGTTCTTC. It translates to CASSFYQGDSYNEQFF.

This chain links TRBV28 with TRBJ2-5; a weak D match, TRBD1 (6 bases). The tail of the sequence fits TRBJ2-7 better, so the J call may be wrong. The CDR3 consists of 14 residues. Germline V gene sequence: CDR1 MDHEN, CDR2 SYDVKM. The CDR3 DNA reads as TGTGCCAGCAGGAGACAGGTCAGCTCCTACGAGCAGTACTTC. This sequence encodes CASRRQVSSYEQYF.

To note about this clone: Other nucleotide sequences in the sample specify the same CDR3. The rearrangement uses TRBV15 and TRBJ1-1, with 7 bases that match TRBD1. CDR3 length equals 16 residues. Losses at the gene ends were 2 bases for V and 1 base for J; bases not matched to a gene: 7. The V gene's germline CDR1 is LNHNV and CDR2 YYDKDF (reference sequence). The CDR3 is CATSRPPGTANTEAFF. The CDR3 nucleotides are TGTGCCACCAGCAGACCCCCAGGGACAGCGAACACTGAAGCTTTCTTT. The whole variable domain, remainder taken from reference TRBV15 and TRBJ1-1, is DAMVIQNPRYQVTQFGKPVTLSCSQTLNHNVMYWYQQKSSQAPKLLFHYYDKDFNNEADTPDNFQSRRPNTSFCFLDIRSPGLGDTAMYLCATSRPPGTANTEAFFGQGTRLTVV.

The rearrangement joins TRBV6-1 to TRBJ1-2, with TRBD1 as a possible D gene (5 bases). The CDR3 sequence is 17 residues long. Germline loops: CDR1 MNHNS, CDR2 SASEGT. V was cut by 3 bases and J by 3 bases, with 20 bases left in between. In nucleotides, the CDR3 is TGTGCCAGCAGTGAGGAAACAGGCCGGGGATGGTACTATGGCTACACCTTC. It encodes CASSEETGRGWYYGYTF.

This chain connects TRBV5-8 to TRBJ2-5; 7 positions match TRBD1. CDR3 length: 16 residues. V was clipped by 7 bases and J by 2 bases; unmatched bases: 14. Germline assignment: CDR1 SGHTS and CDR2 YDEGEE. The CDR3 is CASGPPASTGQETQYF. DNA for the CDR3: TGTGCCAGCGGACCCCCGGCGTCGACAGGGCAAGAGACCCAGTACTTC.

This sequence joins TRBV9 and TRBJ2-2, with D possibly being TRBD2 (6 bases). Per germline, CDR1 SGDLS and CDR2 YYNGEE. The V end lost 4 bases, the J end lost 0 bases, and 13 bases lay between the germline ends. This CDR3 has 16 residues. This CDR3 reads CASSSLRGTNTGELFF. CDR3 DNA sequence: TGTGCCAGCAGCTCTCTTCGGGGGACGAACACCGGGGAGCTGTTTTTT.

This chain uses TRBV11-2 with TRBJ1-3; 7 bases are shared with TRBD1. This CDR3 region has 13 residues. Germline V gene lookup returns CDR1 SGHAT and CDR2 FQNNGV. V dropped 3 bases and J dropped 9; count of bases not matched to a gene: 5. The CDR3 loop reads CASSFDREFTIYF. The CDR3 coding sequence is TGTGCCAGCAGCTTCGACAGGGAGTTCACCATATATTTT.